This TCR beta chain emerged from a study of radiotherapy plus CTLA-4 blockade in lung cancer. The germline CDR1 and CDR2 sequences are SGDLS and YYNGEE. The CDR3 spans 15 residues. Losses at the gene ends were 2 bases for V and 2 bases for J; bases not matched to a gene: 4. Here immunoSEQ multiplex PCR was the method, and the copy in TCRdb shows in-frame clones only, minus some. The data hold under 95,000 clones, with 70% to 85% observed a single time. This TCR came from a human donor with non-small cell lung cancer who had stable disease on radiotherapy plus ipilimumab. The rearrangement links TRBV9 to TRBJ2-7; 10 bases align to TRBD2. This specimen was peripheral blood, taken from a patient treated with radiotherapy plus ipilimumab. In DNA, the CDR3 is TGTGCCAGCAGCGTTAGCGGGACTAGCGCCTACGAGCAGTACTTC. Its translation is CASSVSGTSAYEQYF.